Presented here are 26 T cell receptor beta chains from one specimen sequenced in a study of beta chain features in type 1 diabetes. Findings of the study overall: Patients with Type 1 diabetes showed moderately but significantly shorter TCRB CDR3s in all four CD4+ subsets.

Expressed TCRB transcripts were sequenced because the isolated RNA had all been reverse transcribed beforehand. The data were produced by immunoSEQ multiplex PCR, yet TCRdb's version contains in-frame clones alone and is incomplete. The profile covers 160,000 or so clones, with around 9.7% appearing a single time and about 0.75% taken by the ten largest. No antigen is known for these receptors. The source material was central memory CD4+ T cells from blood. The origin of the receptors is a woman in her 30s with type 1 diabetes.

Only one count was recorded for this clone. Here the CDR3 reads CASSYFSGSSGYTF. CDR3 DNA: TGTGCCAGCAGTTACTTTTCAGGGTCGAGTGGCTACACCTTC. This sequence joins TRBV6-5 and TRBJ1-2; D possibly corresponds to TRBD1 (5 bases). The CDR3 loop spans 14 amino acids. Between the trimmed V and J ends, which lost 1 base and 7 bases, there was a span of 13 bases. Germline V gene sequence: CDR1 MNHEY, CDR2 SVGAGI.

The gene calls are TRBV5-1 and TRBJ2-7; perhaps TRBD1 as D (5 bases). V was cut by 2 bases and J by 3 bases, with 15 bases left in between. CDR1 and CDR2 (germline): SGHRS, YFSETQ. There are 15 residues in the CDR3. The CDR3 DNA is TGCGCCAGCAGCTTCGTAGACAGTGCGAACTACGAGCAGTACTTC. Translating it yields CASSFVDSANYEQYF.

The CDR3 is CAWGRKQGISNQPQHF. The CDR3 DNA reads TGTGCCTGGGGCAGAAAACAGGGAATTAGCAATCAGCCCCAGCATTTT. The rearrangement joins TRBV30 to TRBJ1-5; D possibly corresponds to TRBD1 (6 bases). Germline lookup yields CDR1 GTSNPN and CDR2 SVGIG (reference sequence). V was pared by 5 bases and J by 0 bases, with 17 bases between. The CDR3 length is 16 residues. The whole variable domain, filled in from reference TRBV30 and TRBJ1-5, reads SQTIHQWPATLVQPVGSPLSLECTVEGTSNPNLYWYRQAAGRGLQLLFYSVGIGQISSEVPQNLSASRPQDRQFILSSKKLLLSDSGFYLCAWGRKQGISNQPQHFGDGTRLSIL.

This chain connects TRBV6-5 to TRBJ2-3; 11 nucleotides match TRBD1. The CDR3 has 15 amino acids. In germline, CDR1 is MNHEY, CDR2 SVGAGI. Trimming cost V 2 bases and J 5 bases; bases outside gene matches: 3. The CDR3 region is CASSYAGTGGDTQYF. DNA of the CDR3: TGTGCCAGCAGTTACGCCGGGACAGGGGGAGATACGCAGTATTTT.

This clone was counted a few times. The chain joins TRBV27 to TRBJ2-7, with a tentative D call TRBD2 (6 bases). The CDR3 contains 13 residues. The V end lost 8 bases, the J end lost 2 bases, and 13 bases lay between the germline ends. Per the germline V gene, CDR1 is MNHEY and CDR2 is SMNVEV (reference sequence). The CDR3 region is CASRRLEAYEQYF. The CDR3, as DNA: TGTGCCAGCCGCCGACTAGAAGCCTACGAGCAGTACTTC.

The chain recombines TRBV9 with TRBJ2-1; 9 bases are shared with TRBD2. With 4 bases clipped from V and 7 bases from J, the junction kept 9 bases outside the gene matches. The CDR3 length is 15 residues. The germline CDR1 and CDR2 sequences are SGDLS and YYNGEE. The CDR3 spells CASSFRAGGDNEQFF. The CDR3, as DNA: TGTGCCAGCAGCTTCCGGGCGGGAGGGGATAATGAGCAGTTCTTC.

CDR3 in amino acids: CASSGLAGVQETQYF. CDR3 bases: TGTGCCAGCTCAGGACTAGCGGGGGTCCAAGAGACCCAGTACTTC. The chain has TRBV18 and TRBJ2-5; 13 bases fit TRBD2. This CDR3 has 15 amino acids. The V segment lost 5 bases and the J segment 1 base; nucleotides outside the gene matches: 1. Germline V gene lookup returns CDR1 KGHSH and CDR2 LQKENI. The entire variable domain, with the rest obtained from reference TRBV18 and TRBJ2-5, is as follows: NAGVMQNPRHLVRRRGQEARLRCSPMKGHSHVYWYRQLPEEGLKFMVYLQKENIIDESGMPKERFSAEFPKEGPSILRIQQVVRGDSAAYFCASSGLAGVQETQYFGPGTRLLVL.

The CDR3 DNA sequence: TGTGCCAGCAGCCGAACCGGGATCTCCTACGAGCAGTACTTC. Its protein product is CASSRTGISYEQYF. This chain joins TRBV27 and TRBJ2-7, with TRBD2 as a possible D gene (5 bases). The CDR3 is 14 residues long. Germline V gene data show CDR1 as MNHEY and CDR2 as SMNVEV (reference sequence). V lost 6 bases to trimming and J lost 0 bases, with 12 bases between them.

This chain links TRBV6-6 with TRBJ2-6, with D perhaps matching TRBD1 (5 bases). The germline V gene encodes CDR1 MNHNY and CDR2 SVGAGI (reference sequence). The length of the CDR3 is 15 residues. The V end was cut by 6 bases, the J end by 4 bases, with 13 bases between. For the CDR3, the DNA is TGTGCCAGCAGCCCCACAGGTCCCGGGGCCAACGTCCTGACTTTC. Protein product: CASSPTGPGANVLTF.

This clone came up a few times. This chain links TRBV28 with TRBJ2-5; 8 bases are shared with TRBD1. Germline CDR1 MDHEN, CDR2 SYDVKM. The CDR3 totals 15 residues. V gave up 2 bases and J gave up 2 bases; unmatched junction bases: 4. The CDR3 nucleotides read TGTGCCAGCAGTTTAAGGACAGGGCGGCAAGAGACCCAGTACTTC. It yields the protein CASSLRTGRQETQYF.

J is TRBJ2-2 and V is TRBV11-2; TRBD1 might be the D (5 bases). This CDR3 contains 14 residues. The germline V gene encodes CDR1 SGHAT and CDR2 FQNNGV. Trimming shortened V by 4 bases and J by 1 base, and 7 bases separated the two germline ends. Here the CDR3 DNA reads TGTGCCAGCAGCTATACAGGGAACACCGGGGAGCTGTTTTTT. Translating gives CASSYTGNTGELFF.

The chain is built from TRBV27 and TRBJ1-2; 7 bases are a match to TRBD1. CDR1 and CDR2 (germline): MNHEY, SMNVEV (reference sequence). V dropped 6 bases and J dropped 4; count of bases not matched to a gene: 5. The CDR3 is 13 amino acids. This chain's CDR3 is CASSRDRLYGYTF. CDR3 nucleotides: TGTGCCAGCAGCCGGGACAGACTCTATGGCTACACCTTC.

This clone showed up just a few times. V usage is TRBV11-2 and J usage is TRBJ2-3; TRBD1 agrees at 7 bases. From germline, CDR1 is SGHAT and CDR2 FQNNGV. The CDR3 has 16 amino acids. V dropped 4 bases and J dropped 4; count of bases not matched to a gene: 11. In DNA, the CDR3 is TGTGCCAGCAGCTCAACAGGGGCCAGCGCGTCAGATACGCAGTATTTT. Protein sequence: CASSSTGASASDTQYF. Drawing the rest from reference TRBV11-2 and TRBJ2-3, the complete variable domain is EAGVAQSPRYKIIEKRQSVAFWCNPISGHATLYWYQQILGQGPKLLIQFQNNGVVDDSQLPKDRFSAERLKGVDSTLKIQPAKLEDSAVYLCASSSTGASASDTQYFGPGTRLTVL.

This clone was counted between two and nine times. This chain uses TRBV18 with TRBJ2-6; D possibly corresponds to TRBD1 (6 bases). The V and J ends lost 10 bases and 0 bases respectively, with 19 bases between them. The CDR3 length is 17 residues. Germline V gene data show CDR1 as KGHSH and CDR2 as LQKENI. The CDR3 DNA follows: TGTGCCAACTCTCGGACAGCACTGAACTCTGGGGCCAACGTCCTGACTTTC. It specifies CANSRTALNSGANVLTF.

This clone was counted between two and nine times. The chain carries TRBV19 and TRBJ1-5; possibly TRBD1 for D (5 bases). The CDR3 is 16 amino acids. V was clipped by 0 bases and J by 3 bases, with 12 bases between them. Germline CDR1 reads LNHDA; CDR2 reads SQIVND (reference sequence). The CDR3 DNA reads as TGTGCCAGTAGTATAGAGGGGCAGGGATACAATCAGCCCCAGCATTTT. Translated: CASSIEGQGYNQPQHF. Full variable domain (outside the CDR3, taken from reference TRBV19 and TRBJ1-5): DGGITQSPKYLFRKEGQNVTLSCEQNLNHDAMYWYRQDPGQGLRLIYYSQIVNDFQKGDIAEGYSVSREKKESFPLTVTSAQKNPTAFYLCASSIEGQGYNQPQHFGDGTRLSIL.

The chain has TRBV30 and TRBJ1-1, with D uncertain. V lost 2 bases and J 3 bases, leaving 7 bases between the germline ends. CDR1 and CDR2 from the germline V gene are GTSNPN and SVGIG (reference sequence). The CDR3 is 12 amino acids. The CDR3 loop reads CAWSWLDTEAFF. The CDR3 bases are TGTGCCTGGAGTTGGCTGGACACTGAAGCTTTCTTT. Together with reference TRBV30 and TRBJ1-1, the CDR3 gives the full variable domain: SQTIHQWPATLVQPVGSPLSLECTVEGTSNPNLYWYRQAAGRGLQLLFYSVGIGQISSEVPQNLSASRPQDRQFILSSKKLLLSDSGFYLCAWSWLDTEAFFGQGTRLTVV.

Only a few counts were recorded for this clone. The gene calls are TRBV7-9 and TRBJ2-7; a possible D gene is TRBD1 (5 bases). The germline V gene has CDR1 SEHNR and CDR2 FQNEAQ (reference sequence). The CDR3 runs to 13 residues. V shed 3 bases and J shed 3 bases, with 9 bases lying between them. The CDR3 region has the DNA TGTGCCAGCAGCTTTGACAGAGGCTACGAGCAGTACTTC. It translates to CASSFDRGYEQYF.

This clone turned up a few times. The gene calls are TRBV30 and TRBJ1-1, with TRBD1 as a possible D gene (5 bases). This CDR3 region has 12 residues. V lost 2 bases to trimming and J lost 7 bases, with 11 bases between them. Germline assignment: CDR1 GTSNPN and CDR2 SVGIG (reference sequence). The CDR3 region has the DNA TGTGCCTGGAGTCCGATAGGGGTTGAAGCTTTCTTT. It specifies CAWSPIGVEAFF.

CDR3: CSVGGFTDTQHF. CDR3 bases: TGCAGCGTGGGGGGATTCACAGATACGCAGCATTTT. The chain has TRBV29-1 and TRBJ2-3; D might be TRBD1 (5 bases). Judging by the DNA end, TRBJ1-5 fits better; the J call may be wrong. Looked up from germline, CDR1 is SQVTM and CDR2 is ANQGSEA. The CDR3 is made up of 12 amino acids.

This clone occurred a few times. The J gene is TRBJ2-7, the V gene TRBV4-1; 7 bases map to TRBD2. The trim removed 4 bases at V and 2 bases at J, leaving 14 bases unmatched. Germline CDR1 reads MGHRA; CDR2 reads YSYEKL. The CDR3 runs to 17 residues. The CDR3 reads CASSPLGKSGDPYEQYF. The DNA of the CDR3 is TGCGCCAGCAGCCCCCTTGGCAAAAGCGGGGATCCCTACGAGCAGTACTTC.

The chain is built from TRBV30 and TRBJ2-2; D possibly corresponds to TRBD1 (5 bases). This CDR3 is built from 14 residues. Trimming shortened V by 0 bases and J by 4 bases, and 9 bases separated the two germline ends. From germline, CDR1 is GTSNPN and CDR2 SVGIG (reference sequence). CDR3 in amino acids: CAWSVGRATGELFF. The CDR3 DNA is TGTGCCTGGAGTGTGGGCAGGGCCACCGGGGAGCTGTTTTTT.

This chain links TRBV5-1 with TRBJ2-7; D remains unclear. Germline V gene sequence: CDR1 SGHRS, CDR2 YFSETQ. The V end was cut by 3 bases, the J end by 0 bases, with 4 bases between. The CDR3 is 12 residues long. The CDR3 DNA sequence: TGCGCCAGCAGCTACTACTCCTACGAGCAGTACTTC. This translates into CASSYYSYEQYF.

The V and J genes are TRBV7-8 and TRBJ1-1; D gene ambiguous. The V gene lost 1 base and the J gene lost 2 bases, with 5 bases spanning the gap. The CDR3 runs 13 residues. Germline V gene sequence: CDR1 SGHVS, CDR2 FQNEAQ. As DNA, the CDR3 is TGTGCCAGCAGCTTAGATCCAAACACTGAAGCTTTCTTT. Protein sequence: CASSLDPNTEAFF.

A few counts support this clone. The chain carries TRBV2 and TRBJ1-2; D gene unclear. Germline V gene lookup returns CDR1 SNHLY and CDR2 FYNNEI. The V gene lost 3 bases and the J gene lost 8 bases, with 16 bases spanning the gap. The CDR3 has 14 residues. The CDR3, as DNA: TGTGCCAGCAGTGATTTGGCAGGCGAAGTGGGCTACACCTTC. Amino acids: CASSDLAGEVGYTF.

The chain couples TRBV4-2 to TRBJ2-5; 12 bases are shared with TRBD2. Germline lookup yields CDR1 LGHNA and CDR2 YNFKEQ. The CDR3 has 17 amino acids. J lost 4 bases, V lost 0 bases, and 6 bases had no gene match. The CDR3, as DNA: TGTGCCAGCAGCCAAGAAAGTGGGACTAGCGGGCGAGAGACCCAGTACTTC. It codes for CASSQESGTSGRETQYF.

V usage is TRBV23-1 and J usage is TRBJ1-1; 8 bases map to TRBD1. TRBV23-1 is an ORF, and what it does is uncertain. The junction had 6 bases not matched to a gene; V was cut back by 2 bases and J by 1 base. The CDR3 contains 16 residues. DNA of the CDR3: TGCGCCAGCAGTCAAACATTCAGGGGGCGGAACACTGAAGCTTTCTTT. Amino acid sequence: CASSQTFRGRNTEAFF.